This T cell receptor beta chain was captured by sequencing in a study of blood T cell repertoires in COVID-19 (dated by TCRdb to about 2020). Broadly, across the study: Samples from collaborators originated in the United States, Italy and Spain and spanned both the acute and convalescent phases of COVID-19. The prospective study material was composed of cDNA or gDNA derived from T cells, B-cell-depleted T cells, or PBMCs. Subjects who had been exposed to COVID-19, were actively infected with it, or had recovered from it provided the deeply sampled blood TCRbeta repertoires that made up the dataset. A freely available public database, intended as a resource for researchers studying the immune response to SARS-CoV-2, is where the repertoires were released. The samples were drawn from two sources: the first 160 participants of the ongoing ImmuneRACE study, and about 1,300 subjects contributed by 6 global collaborators. Nearly every sample came with metadata listing a de-identified subject ID, COVID-19 status, age in years and sex. Where available, HLA class I and class II types were obtained from metadata supplied by the sample provider rather than from assay-based typing.

The germline V gene (reference sequence) specifies GTSNPN as CDR1 and SVGIG as CDR2. Cut back by 0 bases and 1 base, the V and J ends lie 12 bases apart. The CDR3 holds 15 amino acids from the cysteine to the phenylalanine. Only the CDR3 part of the read is kept: 45 bases, read in frame from the first base. Collaborating institutions collected whole blood in K2EDTA tubes following their own protocols. For TCRbeta analysis, collaborators shipped samples as frozen whole blood, isolated PBMCs, or DNA extracted from either of those sample types. Results the study describes overall, beyond this receptor: How much clinical and demographic metadata was included differed by source and by participant, and the metadata was provided uncurated.

The immunoSEQ Assay, a bias-controlled multiplex PCR, was used to amplify TCRbeta CDR3 regions from genomic DNA. In the paper's pipeline: Nucleated cell counts per sample were estimated from amplification of reference gene primers within the assay. Sequence reads were collapsed and filtered to measure the absolute abundance of every unique TCRbeta CDR3 rearrangement. For each sample, productive Simpson clonality was calculated by taking the square root of Simpson's diversity index across productive rearrangements. TCRdb's version of the immuneACCESS table is confined to in-frame rearrangements and falls short of the full clone set. An unresolved V gene accounts for under half of the shortfall where checked; the remainder is of unknown origin. The DNA gave D and trimming, while V, J and clone size come from that table. Here the sample has about 94,000 clones; 80% occur a single time. The ten biggest clones cover around 17% of the sample.

A word on this clone: Its antigen is not yet known. No base-level quality is on record; no much larger clone is a single base apart.

This receptor chain uses TRBV30 and TRBJ1-1; the D gene lacks a confident call. The TCR originated in a human donor in a cohort sampled during active COVID-19. Sequencing was performed on peripheral blood. Here is the DNA: TGTGCCTGGAGTGTAGGTAGCTCTGGGAACACTGAAGCTTTCTTT. This codes for CAWSVGSSGNTEAFF.